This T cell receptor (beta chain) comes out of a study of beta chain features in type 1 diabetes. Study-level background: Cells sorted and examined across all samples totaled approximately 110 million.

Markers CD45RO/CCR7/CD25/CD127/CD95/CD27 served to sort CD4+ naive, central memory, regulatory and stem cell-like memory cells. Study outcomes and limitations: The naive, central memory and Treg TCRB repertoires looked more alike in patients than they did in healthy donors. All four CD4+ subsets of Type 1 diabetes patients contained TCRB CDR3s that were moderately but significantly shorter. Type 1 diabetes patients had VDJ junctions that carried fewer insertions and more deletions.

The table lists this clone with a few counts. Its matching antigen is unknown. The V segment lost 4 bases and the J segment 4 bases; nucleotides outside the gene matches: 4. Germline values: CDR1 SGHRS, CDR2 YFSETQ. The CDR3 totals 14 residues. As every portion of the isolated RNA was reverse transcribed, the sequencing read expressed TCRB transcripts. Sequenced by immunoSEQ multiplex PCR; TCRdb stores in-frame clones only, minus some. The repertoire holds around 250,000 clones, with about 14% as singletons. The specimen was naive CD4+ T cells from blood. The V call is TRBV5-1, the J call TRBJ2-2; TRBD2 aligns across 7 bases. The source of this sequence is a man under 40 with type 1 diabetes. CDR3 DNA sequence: TGCGCCAGCAGCCATGGACTAGGCACCGGGGAGCTGTTTTTT. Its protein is CASSHGLGTGELFF.